The entry that follows covers one TCR beta chain sequence. Those enrolled, adults aged 18 to 89 years, came from about two dozen US areas. Donors in Cohort 3 counted as recovered after two negative PCRs, clearance, or symptom resolution. This record belongs to a study of blood T cell repertoires in COVID-19. CDR3 length equals 18 residues. How the authors handled the data: The authors estimated nucleated cell counts from reference gene primer amplification. The assay was immunoSEQ multiplex PCR, and TCRdb's table has in-frame clones only and misses some. The D gene and trimming were derived from the DNA, and the V and J assignments and clone size from that table. Of a few hundred thousand clones detected, over 65% appear once; the ten largest clones hold 3% to 4%.

This clonotype originated in a woman aged 60-75 years who had recovered from COVID-19. The chain couples TRBV21-1 to TRBJ1-4; TRBD1 is the table's D call, not checked against the DNA. TRBV21-1 is designated a pseudogene. Material: PBMCs or T cells enriched from blood (not recorded which). The CDR3 DNA reads TGTGCCAGCAGCGGGGGGACAGGGGGCGAGGAATGTGGTGAAAAACTGTTTTTT. It codes for CASSGGTGGEECGEKLFF.